This T cell receptor (beta chain) was sequenced in a study of blood T cells in healthy people across ages. Study-wide results and caveats: There were more naive CD4+ cells and higher diversity in long-lived donors than in aged donors.

Concerning this clonotype itself: The antigen is undetermined.

The CDR3 covers 13 residues. With 5 bases removed from V and 5 bases from J, the gap between germline ends came to 11 bases. Germline V gives CDR1 SEHNR, CDR2 FQNEAQ (reference sequence). It was with a sample-barcoded 5' primer and a J-beta primer mix that a second PCR of roughly 7 to 12 cycles was run. A tag from a template-switch adaptor with 12 random nucleotides marked each cDNA molecule. Sequencing yielded, for each sample, at least 2.5 million paired-end reads carrying CDR3. In TCRdb, the 5' RACE reads were re-called with MiXCR into one record per CDR3 protein. The table shows approximately 1,000,000 distinct CDR3 sequences, with more than 40% occurring only once.

This receptor was identified in a woman aged 60-75 years in good health. Sample: blood. The V gene is TRBV7-9, the J gene TRBJ2-3; D is possibly TRBD1 or TRBD2 (5 bases each). Here the CDR3 reads CASSRGALDTQYF. CDR3 bases: TGTGCCAGCAGCAGAGGGGCGCTAGATACGCAGTATTTT.